The 19 T cell receptor beta chains below come from one sample, sequenced in a study of shared clonotypes between healthy human individuals. Profiled with immunoSEQ multiplex PCR; TCRdb holds only in-frame clones, not every one. Here the sample spans about 2 million clones, over 85% being singletons. The sample was naive CD4+ T cells sorted from blood. This sample's subset: CD45RA+ positively selected. The receptors derive from a man younger than 30 in good health.

Remarks on this clone: The identical CDR3 is also encoded by other nucleotide sequences in the sample. The chain is built from TRBV18 and TRBJ1-1, with no clear D. CDR1 is KGHSH, CDR2 LQKENI, per germline. This CDR3 contains 13 residues. The V and J ends lost 3 bases and 4 bases respectively, with 9 bases between them. The CDR3 protein is CASSPIVGTEAFF. The CDR3, as DNA: TGTGCCAGCTCACCTATCGTCGGCACTGAAGCTTTCTTT.

This sequence joins TRBV7-2 and TRBJ2-2; 14 positions match TRBD2. The V and J ends lost 5 bases and 0 bases, in that order; junction bases with no gene match: 5. The CDR3 contains 18 residues. Germline CDR1 SGHTA, CDR2 FQGNSA. For the CDR3, the DNA is TGTGCCAGCAGCCTGGGACTAGCGGGAGTCGCGAACACCGGGGAGCTGTTTTTT. It specifies CASSLGLAGVANTGELFF.

On this clone: The junction and the germline gene differ at one end; a read error may be behind it. The chain couples TRBV7-7 to TRBJ2-5, with 9 bases aligning to TRBD1. Germline CDR1 is SSHAT and CDR2 is FNYEAQ (reference sequence). The CDR3 sequence is 13 residues long. The CDR3 DNA reads as TGTGCTAGCAGCCTGGAGGGACAGGGTTCCCAGTACTTC. This translates into CASSLEGQGSQYF.

The genes are TRBV19 and TRBJ1-6; the match to TRBD1 covers 7 bases. Germline CDR1 reads LNHDA; CDR2 reads SQIVND (reference sequence). The V segment lost 5 bases and the J segment 8 bases; nucleotides outside the gene matches: 3. CDR3 length: 13 amino acids. The CDR3 sequence is CASSFTGDSPLHF. In nucleotides, the CDR3 is TGTGCCAGTAGTTTCACAGGGGATTCACCCCTCCACTTT.

This clone was recorded only once. The same CDR3 can be traced to other DNA sequences in this sample. The chain links TRBV7-9 to TRBJ1-4; no clear D. Germline-derived CDR1 and CDR2 are SEHNR and FQNEAQ (reference sequence). V was cut by 1 base and J by 7 bases, with 10 bases left in between. CDR3 size: 14 residues. The CDR3 protein is CASSLDRAGEKLFF. CDR3 nucleotides: TGTGCCAGCAGCTTAGACCGAGCGGGTGAAAAACTGTTTTTT.

The chain couples TRBV14 to TRBJ1-2; no clear D gene. V was clipped by 4 bases and J by 1 base, with 7 bases between them. In germline, CDR1 is SGHDN, CDR2 FVKESK. The CDR3 loop spans 13 amino acids. DNA of the CDR3: TGTGCCAGCAGCCTGGGAAATAACTATGGCTACACCTTC. The encoded protein is CASSLGNNYGYTF.

The chain recombines TRBV11-1 with TRBJ2-2; D unresolved. V dropped 5 bases and J dropped 1 base, with 5 bases sitting between them. The CDR3 sequence is 13 residues long. Germline-derived CDR1 and CDR2 are SGHAT and FQDESV (reference sequence). In DNA, the CDR3 is TGTGCCAGCAGCCCACGGAACACCGGGGAGCTGTTTTTT. This translates into CASSPRNTGELFF. The full variable domain, completed using reference TRBV11-1 and TRBJ2-2, is EAEVAQSPRYKITEKSQAVAFWCDPISGHATLYWYRQILGQGPELLVQFQDESVVDDSQLPKDRFSAERLKGVDSTLKIQPAELGDSAMYLCASSPRNTGELFFGEGSRLTVL.

V is TRBV9 and J is TRBJ2-1; D is unresolved. This CDR3 region has 16 residues. CDR1 is SGDLS, CDR2 YYNGEE, per germline. The germline V and J ends were trimmed by 0 bases and 8 bases, with 18 bases remaining between them. Written as DNA, the CDR3 is TGTGCCAGCAGCGTAGAAAGCCCCACCCCGGCCGATGAGCAGTTCTTC. It specifies CASSVESPTPADEQFF.

The rearrangement uses TRBV10-2 and TRBJ2-7, with D maybe TRBD1 (6 bases). The germline gives CDR1 WSHSY, CDR2 SAAADI. The germline V and J ends were trimmed by 5 bases and 0 bases, with 14 bases remaining between them. The CDR3 consists of 15 residues. The CDR3 protein is CASSNGQWGSYEQYF. DNA for the CDR3: TGCGCCAGCAGTAATGGACAGTGGGGCTCCTACGAGCAGTACTTC.

A note on this clone: An end of the junction differs from the germline gene, which may be a read error. The V gene is TRBV7-7, the J gene TRBJ1-4; 7 bases fit TRBD1. The CDR3 has 16 amino acids. The V gene's germline CDR1 is SSHAT and CDR2 FNYEAQ (reference sequence). CDR3: CASSPRPTGEREKLFF. The CDR3 bases are TGTGCTAGCAGCCCCCGCCCTACAGGGGAACGAGAAAAACTGTTTTTT.

This clone was picked up one time. The J gene is TRBJ2-7, the V gene TRBV10-3, with D possibly being TRBD1 (5 bases). The CDR3 runs to 14 residues. Germline CDR1 is ENHRY and CDR2 is SYGVKD. V lost 3 bases to trimming and J lost 2 bases, with 11 bases between them. This CDR3 is CAISDRVGTYEQYF. The DNA for the CDR3 is TGTGCCATCAGTGACAGGGTCGGCACCTACGAGCAGTACTTC.

This clone was detected a few times. The V gene is TRBV10-3, the J gene TRBJ1-2; maybe TRBD1 (5 bases). The germline gives CDR1 ENHRY, CDR2 SYGVKD. The CDR3 covers 12 residues. Trimming stripped 4 bases from V and 7 bases from J, with 10 bases between. The CDR3 bases are TGTGCCATCAGTGGGGACTCCCTTGGCTACACCTTC. Encoded protein: CAISGDSLGYTF.

This clone has only one observation. The genes are TRBV10-3 and TRBJ2-3, with TRBD1 matching over 7 bases. Germline CDR1 ENHRY, CDR2 SYGVKD. CDR3 length: 15 residues. The trim removed 3 bases at V and 1 base at J, leaving 4 bases unmatched. CDR3 in amino acids: CAISETGAGTDTQYF. The CDR3 DNA follows: TGTGCCATCAGTGAAACAGGGGCAGGCACAGATACGCAGTATTTT.

The chain recombines TRBV6-1 with TRBJ1-5; D is uncertain. The CDR3 contains 14 residues. V was trimmed by 5 bases and J by 5 bases, leaving 13 bases between them. Germline CDR1 is MNHNS and CDR2 is SASEGT. The CDR3 nucleotides read TGTGCCAGCAGTTTGGAGGGTTCGGATCAGCCCCAGCATTTT. It is translated as CASSLEGSDQPQHF.

This sequence joins TRBV4-3 and TRBJ1-4; D remains ambiguous. The V end lost 3 bases, the J end lost 0 bases, and 11 bases lay between the germline ends. This CDR3 region has 16 residues. Germline loops: CDR1 LGHNA, CDR2 YSLEER. The CDR3 region has the DNA TGCGCCAGCAGCCAGAGCTTAGTTGCAACTAATGAAAAACTGTTTTTT. Amino acid sequence: CASSQSLVATNEKLFF.

V usage is TRBV2 and J usage is TRBJ2-3; 11 bases align to TRBD2. This CDR3 comprises 18 residues. The V and J ends lost 6 bases and 2 bases, in that order; junction bases with no gene match: 13. From germline, CDR1 is SNHLY and CDR2 FYNNEI. The CDR3 nucleotides read TGTGCCAGCAGCGGTCTAGCGGGAGGAGGGGGGGCCACAGATACGCAGTATTTT. Translating it yields CASSGLAGGGGATDTQYF. Using reference TRBV2 and TRBJ2-3 for the parts outside the CDR3, the full variable domain is EPEVTQTPSHQVTQMGQEVILRCVPISNHLYFYWYRQILGQKVEFLVSFYNNEISEKSEIFDDQFSVERPDGSNFTLKIRSTKLEDSAMYFCASSGLAGGGGATDTQYFGPGTRLTVL.

Concerning this clone itself: Other DNA sequences in the sample encode the same CDR3. V and J are TRBV18 and TRBJ2-7; D uncertain. Per germline, CDR1 KGHSH and CDR2 LQKENI. The CDR3 sequence is 13 residues long. V was clipped by 6 bases and J by 4 bases, with 13 bases between them. The CDR3 sequence is CASSPRLGYEQYF. CDR3 coding DNA: TGTGCCAGCTCTCCTAGGTTGGGATACGAGCAGTACTTC.

The count of this clone is one. This sample also contains other DNA sequences that code for the same CDR3. The chain has TRBV28 and TRBJ2-5; D possibly corresponds to TRBD2 (7 bases). CDR1 is MDHEN, CDR2 SYDVKM, per germline. Deletions cut 3 bases from V and 5 bases from J, with 10 bases between. The CDR3 runs to 13 residues. CDR3 coding DNA: TGTGCCAGCAGTTTTCGGGGGGCCGAGACCCAGTACTTC. Protein sequence: CASSFRGAETQYF.

This chain links TRBV29-1 with TRBJ2-2; the D gene is possibly TRBD2 (6 bases). Germline V gives CDR1 SQVTM, CDR2 ANQGSEA. The CDR3 is made up of 15 amino acids. Deletions cut 5 bases from V and 0 bases from J, with 13 bases between. The chain's CDR3 is CSVRTGLPNTGELFF. The CDR3 DNA is TGCAGCGTTCGAACGGGACTCCCGAACACCGGGGAGCTGTTTTTT.